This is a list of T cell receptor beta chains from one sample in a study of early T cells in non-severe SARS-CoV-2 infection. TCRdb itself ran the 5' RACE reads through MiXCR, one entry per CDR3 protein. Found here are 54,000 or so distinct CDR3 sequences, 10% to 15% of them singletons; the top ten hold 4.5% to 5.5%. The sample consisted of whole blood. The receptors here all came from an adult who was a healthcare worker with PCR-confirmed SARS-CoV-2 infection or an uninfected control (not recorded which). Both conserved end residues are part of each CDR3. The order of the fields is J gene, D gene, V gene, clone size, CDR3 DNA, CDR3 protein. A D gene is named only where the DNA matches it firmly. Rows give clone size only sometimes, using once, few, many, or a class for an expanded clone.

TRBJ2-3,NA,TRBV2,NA,TGTGCCAGCAGTGAAGATTGGGGAGATACGCAGTATTTT,CASSEDWGDTQYF
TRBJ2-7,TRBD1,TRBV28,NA,TGTGCCAGCAGAACCACAGGGGGCTACGAGCAGTACTTC,CASRTTGGYEQYF
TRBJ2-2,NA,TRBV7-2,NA,TGTGCCAGCAGCTTTAGGGTCTCGAACACCGGGGAGCTGTTTTTT,CASSFRVSNTGELFF
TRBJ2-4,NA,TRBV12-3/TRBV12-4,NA,TGTGCCAGCAGAAGAACAGCGCTCAAAAACATTCAGTACTTC,CASRRTALKNIQYF
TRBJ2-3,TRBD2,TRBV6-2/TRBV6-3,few,TGTGCCAGCAGAGAGCGGGGGGGCCCAGATACGCAGTATTTT,CASRERGGPDTQYF
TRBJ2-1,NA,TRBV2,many,TGTGCCAGCAGTGAGGCCTCGAACTACAATGAGCAGTTCTTC,CASSEASNYNEQFF
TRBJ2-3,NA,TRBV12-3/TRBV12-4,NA,TGTGCCAGCAGGCCTAGCACAGATACGCAGTATTTT,CASRPSTDTQYF
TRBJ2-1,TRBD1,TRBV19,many,TGTGCCAGTAGTATAGCCCCCGACAGGGCTGGTGAGCAGTTCTTC,CASSIAPDRAGEQFF
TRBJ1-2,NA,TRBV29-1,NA,TGCAGCGCCCCTAGGGGAACTTCCGAAGGCTACACCTTC,CSAPRGTSEGYTF
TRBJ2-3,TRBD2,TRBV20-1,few,TGCAGTGCTAGAGATCTCCAGCGGGGAGTCACAGATACGCAGTATTTT,CSARDLQRGVTDTQYF
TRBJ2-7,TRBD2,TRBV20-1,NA,TGCAGTGCTAGACCCTCTAGCGGGAGACACTACGAGCAGTACTTC,CSARPSSGRHYEQYF
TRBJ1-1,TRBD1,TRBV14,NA,TGTGCCAGCAGCCAAGCCGGACAGGGGGCATATACTGAAGCTTTCTTT,CASSQAGQGAYTEAFF
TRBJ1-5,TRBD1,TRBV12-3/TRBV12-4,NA,TGTGCCAGCAGTAATCGGCCCGGGACAGGGGCTCAGCCCCAGCATTTT,CASSNRPGTGAQPQHF
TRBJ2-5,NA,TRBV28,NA,TGTGCCAGCAGTTTTCGGCGCAAAGAGACCCAGTACTTC,CASSFRRKETQYF
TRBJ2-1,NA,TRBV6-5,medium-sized,TGTGCCAGCGGGGGTAGCGGACCCTACAATGAGCAGTTCTTC,CASGGSGPYNEQFF